A single sample is the source of the 27 T cell receptor beta chains below, sequenced in a study of blood T cell repertoires in COVID-19 (dated by TCRdb to the early 2020s). The receptor library was made with the immunoSEQ multiplex PCR assay. The clones in this table, taken by TCRdb from immuneACCESS, are in-frame only. Not every clone is retained; where verified, under half of the shortfall comes from an unresolved V gene, and the cause of the rest is unknown. The sample table records about 260,000 clones; 80% to 90% of these occur just once. About 1.6% of the sample goes to the ten largest clones. The sample taken for sequencing was peripheral blood. These receptors all come from a woman aged 40 to 50 who had recovered from COVID-19.

The chain uses TRBV18 and TRBJ1-2, with D possibly being TRBD1 (5 bases). Trimming removed 3 bases at V and 0 bases at J, with 11 bases between. Germline V gene sequence: CDR1 KGHSH, CDR2 LQKENI. The CDR3 spans 15 residues. Here the CDR3 DNA reads TGTGCCAGCTCACCGATGACAGATCCTAACTATGGCTACACCTTC. The encoded protein is CASSPMTDPNYGYTF.

V and J are TRBV5-1 and TRBJ2-2; 9 bases are shared with TRBD2. The CDR3 loop spans 15 amino acids. Germline CDR1 and CDR2: SGHRS and YFSETQ. Trimming at V came to 0 bases and at J to 6 bases, leaving 3 bases not matched to a gene. DNA for the CDR3: TGCGCCAGCAGCTTGGATAGCGGGGGTGCCGGGGAGCTGTTTTTT. As protein: CASSLDSGGAGELFF.

The chain employs TRBV5-6 and TRBJ2-3; no definite D call. CDR3 length: 12 amino acids. V was cut by 4 bases and J by 5 bases, with 8 bases left in between. CDR1 is SGHDT, CDR2 YYEEEE, per germline. CDR3 sequence (DNA): TGTGCCAGCAGCCTGGTCCGAGATACGCAGTATTTT. Translation: CASSLVRDTQYF. Complete variable domain (other parts from reference TRBV5-6 and TRBJ2-3): DAGVTQSPTHLIKTRGQQVTLRCSPKSGHDTVSWYQQALGQGPQFIFQYYEEEERQRGNFPDRFSGHQFPNYSSELNVNALLLGDSALYLCASSLVRDTQYFGPGTRLTVL.

The chain combines TRBV5-1 with TRBJ2-7, with D maybe TRBD1 (6 bases). V was trimmed by 4 bases and J by 0 bases, leaving 17 bases between them. Germline V CDR1 and CDR2: SGHRS, YFSETQ. This CDR3 spans 16 amino acids. CDR3 amino acids: CASSPGQIKSSYEQYF. The CDR3 DNA follows: TGCGCCAGCAGCCCAGGACAGATAAAAAGCTCCTACGAGCAGTACTTC.

The chain couples TRBV4-3 to TRBJ1-6; 9 bases match TRBD1. CDR1 and CDR2 from the germline V gene are LGHNA and YSLEER. The CDR3 runs 18 residues. The trim removed 0 bases at V and 5 bases at J, leaving 8 bases unmatched. CDR3 sequence reads: CASSQERQGTGNNSPLHF. DNA of the CDR3: TGCGCCAGCAGCCAAGAAAGGCAGGGGACAGGGAATAATTCACCCCTCCACTTT.

This sequence joins TRBV5-1 and TRBJ1-1; 9 nucleotides agree with TRBD1. The V segment lost 4 bases and the J segment 1 base; nucleotides outside the gene matches: 5. CDR3 length: 15 residues. CDR1 and CDR2 (germline): SGHRS, YFSETQ. This chain's CDR3 is CASSPGDRENTEAFF. CDR3 in DNA: TGCGCCAGCAGCCCAGGGGACAGGGAGAACACTGAAGCTTTCTTT.

The chain couples TRBV5-6 to TRBJ2-1; 8 positions match TRBD2. Germline assignment: CDR1 SGHDT and CDR2 YYEEEE. V lost 1 base to trimming and J lost 14 bases; unmatched junction nucleotides: 2. The length of the CDR3 is 11 residues. CDR3: CASSLRRGEFF. CDR3 bases: TGTGCCAGCAGCTTGAGGCGGGGGGAGTTCTTC.

The genes are TRBV11-2 and TRBJ1-5; D might be TRBD1 (6 bases). The V gene's germline CDR1 is SGHAT and CDR2 FQNNGV. CDR3 length: 16 amino acids. Trimming cost V 2 bases and J 0 bases, with 11 bases left between them. CDR3 protein: CASSLSQGSSNQPQHF. CDR3 nucleotides: TGTGCCAGCAGCTTATCCCAGGGGAGTAGCAATCAGCCCCAGCATTTT.

The chain is built from TRBV19 and TRBJ2-6; D unclear. The CDR3 sequence is 16 residues long. Germline CDR1 reads LNHDA; CDR2 reads SQIVND (reference sequence). Trimming cost V 7 bases and J 0 bases, with 13 bases left between them. The CDR3 spells CASMVKRSSGANVLTF. The DNA for the CDR3 is TGTGCCAGTATGGTAAAGAGGAGCTCTGGGGCCAACGTCCTGACTTTC.

The gene calls are TRBV12-5 and TRBJ1-5; possible D gene TRBD1, 5 bases. The CDR3 has 16 residues. Germline V gene sequence: CDR1 LGHNT, CDR2 FRNRAP. V dropped 0 bases and J dropped 6 bases, with 15 bases sitting between them. The CDR3 DNA follows: TGTGCTAGTGGTTTGGTGAAGGGAGGGGCATCTCAGCCCCAGCATTTT. Its translation is CASGLVKGGASQPQHF. The full variable domain, its missing parts supplied by reference TRBV12-5 and TRBJ1-5, is DARVTQTPRHKVTEMGQEVTMRCQPILGHNTVFWYRQTMMQGLELLAYFRNRAPLDDSGMPKDRFSAEMPDATLATLKIQPSEPRDSAVYFCASGLVKGGASQPQHFGDGTRLSIL.

This rearrangement joins TRBV5-4 to TRBJ1-1, with 7 bases matching TRBD1. Trimming took 4 bases from V and 8 from J; bases not matched to a gene: 11. CDR3 size: 14 residues. Germline V gene lookup returns CDR1 SGHNT and CDR2 YYREEE (reference sequence). The CDR3 reads CASSGSTGLVEAFF. For the CDR3, the DNA is TGTGCCAGCAGCGGGTCGACAGGGTTGGTAGAAGCTTTCTTT.

J is TRBJ2-1 and V is TRBV9; 11 nucleotides match TRBD2. The CDR3 consists of 15 residues. Germline lookup yields CDR1 SGDLS and CDR2 YYNGEE. The trim removed 0 bases at V and 7 bases at J, leaving 3 bases unmatched. The CDR3 protein is CASSVGSSGGNEQFF. The CDR3 DNA follows: TGTGCCAGCAGCGTAGGGTCTAGCGGGGGGAATGAGCAGTTCTTC.

The chain links TRBV12-3 or TRBV12-4 to TRBJ1-5; D may be TRBD1 (5 bases). The CDR3 spans 13 residues. Between the trimmed V and J ends, which lost 3 bases and 9 bases, there was a span of 12 bases. The CDR3 sequence: CASSLARGGPQHF. The CDR3 DNA reads as TGTGCCAGCAGTTTGGCCCGCGGGGGGCCCCAGCATTTT.

This chain links TRBV18 with TRBJ1-5; perhaps TRBD1 as D (5 bases). Deletions cut 4 bases from V and 4 bases from J, with 11 bases between. Germline values: CDR1 KGHSH, CDR2 LQKENI. This CDR3 contains 14 residues. DNA for the CDR3: TGTGCCAGCTCACGCGGGACTACAAATCAGCCCCAGCATTTT. Translating gives CASSRGTTNQPQHF.

This chain uses TRBV24-1 with TRBJ1-1; no reliable D call. Germline loops: CDR1 KGHDR, CDR2 SFDVKD. This CDR3 has 13 residues. Trimming removed 5 bases at V and 4 bases at J, with 10 bases between. CDR3 loop: CATSAKQFTEAFF. DNA of the CDR3: TGTGCCACCAGTGCGAAACAGTTCACTGAAGCTTTCTTT.

V usage is TRBV5-1 and J usage is TRBJ2-3, with TRBD2 matching 10 bases. The CDR3 covers 18 residues. V lost 0 bases to trimming and J lost 4 bases; unmatched junction nucleotides: 11. CDR1 is SGHRS, CDR2 YFSETQ, per germline. The CDR3 sequence: CASSLEASGGYRADTQYF. The CDR3, as DNA: TGCGCCAGCAGCTTGGAGGCTAGCGGGGGCTATAGGGCAGATACGCAGTATTTT.

J is TRBJ2-3 and V is TRBV10-2; 9 bases match TRBD2. Germline V CDR1 and CDR2: WSHSY, SAAADI. Trimming removed 6 bases from V and 2 bases from J; junction bases left unmatched: 12. This CDR3 comprises 17 residues. CDR3: CASRREVAGVITDTQYF. CDR3 nucleotide sequence: TGCGCCAGCAGGAGGGAAGTAGCGGGGGTGATCACAGATACGCAGTATTTT.

The rearrangement joins TRBV6-5 to TRBJ1-5; D is ambiguous. Germline V gene lookup returns CDR1 MNHEY and CDR2 SVGAGI. The V gene lost 7 bases and the J gene lost 8 bases, with 12 bases spanning the gap. The CDR3 runs to 12 residues. The CDR3 sequence is CASTTVREPQHF. The CDR3 DNA sequence: TGTGCCAGCACCACCGTTCGGGAGCCCCAGCATTTT.

This clone was counted a single time. This CDR3 fails to terminate in the conserved phenylalanine or tryptophan, so it likely reflects a read error. The limits of the CDR3 on the DNA are not certain, so only TCRdb's listed CDR3 is given. This chain uses TRBV10-3 with TRBJ1-1. Germline assignment: CDR1 ENHRY and CDR2 SYGVKD. Including both end residues, the CDR3 is 13 amino acids long. CDR3 loop: CAIAETRSSIFSL.

Only a few counts were recorded for this clone. The V gene is TRBV27, the J gene TRBJ2-2; 8 bases fit TRBD1. The V gene end was trimmed by 6 bases and the J gene end by 3 bases; junction bases not matched to a gene: 9. This CDR3 is built from 16 residues. In germline, CDR1 is MNHEY, CDR2 SMNVEV (reference sequence). In DNA, the CDR3 is TGTGCCAGCAGCCCAGGCCAGGGGGCCTACACCGGGGAGCTGTTTTTT. Its translation is CASSPGQGAYTGELFF.

The chain employs TRBV25-1 and TRBJ2-7; tentatively, D is TRBD2 (6 bases). Germline CDR1 and CDR2: MGHDK and SYGVNS. The CDR3 consists of 13 residues. V was cut by 4 bases and J by 3 bases, with 10 bases left in between. The chain's CDR3 is CASSGGTFYEQYF. The CDR3 DNA sequence: TGTGCCAGCAGTGGGGGGACTTTCTACGAGCAGTACTTC.

The chain has TRBV5-1 and TRBJ1-4; TRBD1 aligns across 7 bases. Germline lookup yields CDR1 SGHRS and CDR2 YFSETQ. Trimming removed 4 bases from V and 7 bases from J; junction bases left unmatched: 10. This CDR3 comprises 15 residues. CDR3: CASSPSGTEAEKLFF. CDR3 nucleotides: TGCGCCAGCAGCCCCTCCGGGACAGAGGCTGAAAAACTGTTTTTT.

V gene TRBV7-9 combines with J gene TRBJ2-1; the D gene is possibly TRBD1 (5 bases). The V gene's germline CDR1 is SEHNR and CDR2 FQNEAQ (reference sequence). Deletions cut 1 base from V and 2 bases from J, with 9 bases between. The CDR3 is made up of 15 amino acids. This CDR3 reads CASSLGQGPYNEQFF. The CDR3 nucleotides read TGTGCCAGCAGCTTAGGGCAGGGCCCCTACAATGAGCAGTTCTTC.

Only a few counts were recorded for this clone. The chain is built from TRBV30 and TRBJ2-7; possible D gene TRBD1, 6 bases. Germline V CDR1 and CDR2: GTSNPN, SVGIG (reference sequence). The CDR3 contains 12 residues. V dropped 6 bases and J dropped 2 bases, with 11 bases sitting between them. Written as DNA, the CDR3 is TGTGCCTGCAGGGGTAGGGCCTACGAGCAGTACTTC. Translation gives CACRGRAYEQYF. Complete variable domain (other parts from reference TRBV30 and TRBJ2-7): SQTIHQWPATLVQPVGSPLSLECTVEGTSNPNLYWYRQAAGRGLQLLFYSVGIGQISSEVPQNLSASRPQDRQFILSSKKLLLSDSGFYLCACRGRAYEQYFGPGTRLTVT.

V gene TRBV10-3 combines with J gene TRBJ1-2, with D unclear. Deletions cut 3 bases from V and 2 bases from J, with 10 bases between. CDR1 is ENHRY and CDR2 is SYGVKD in the germline V gene. The CDR3 spans 14 residues. The CDR3 DNA reads TGTGCCATCAGTGATCTCGTCTTGAACTATGGCTACACCTTC. It yields the protein CAISDLVLNYGYTF.

V and J are TRBV7-2 and TRBJ1-3, with D possibly matching TRBD1 (6 bases). Trimming stripped 5 bases from V and 2 bases from J, with 13 bases between. The CDR3 has 15 residues. Germline-derived CDR1 and CDR2 are SGHTA and FQGNSA. The CDR3 coding sequence is TGTGCCAGCAGCCGCGGGGGGGCCACTGGAAACACCATATATTTT. Its translation: CASSRGGATGNTIYF.

The DNA of the CDR3 is TGTGCCAGCGGACTAGCGGGGGGGACCTACAATGAGCAGTTCTTC. Translated: CASGLAGGTYNEQFF. This sequence joins TRBV9 and TRBJ2-1; 15 nucleotides agree with TRBD2. Trimming cost V 7 bases and J 2 bases; bases outside gene matches: 1. The CDR3 runs to 15 residues. Germline CDR1 reads SGDLS; CDR2 reads YYNGEE. Full variable domain (missing parts from reference TRBV9 and TRBJ2-1): DSGVTQTPKHLITATGQRVTLRCSPRSGDLSVYWYQQSLDQGLQFLIQYYNGEERAKGNILERFSAQQFPDLHSELNLSSLELGDSALYFCASGLAGGTYNEQFFGPGTRLTVL.